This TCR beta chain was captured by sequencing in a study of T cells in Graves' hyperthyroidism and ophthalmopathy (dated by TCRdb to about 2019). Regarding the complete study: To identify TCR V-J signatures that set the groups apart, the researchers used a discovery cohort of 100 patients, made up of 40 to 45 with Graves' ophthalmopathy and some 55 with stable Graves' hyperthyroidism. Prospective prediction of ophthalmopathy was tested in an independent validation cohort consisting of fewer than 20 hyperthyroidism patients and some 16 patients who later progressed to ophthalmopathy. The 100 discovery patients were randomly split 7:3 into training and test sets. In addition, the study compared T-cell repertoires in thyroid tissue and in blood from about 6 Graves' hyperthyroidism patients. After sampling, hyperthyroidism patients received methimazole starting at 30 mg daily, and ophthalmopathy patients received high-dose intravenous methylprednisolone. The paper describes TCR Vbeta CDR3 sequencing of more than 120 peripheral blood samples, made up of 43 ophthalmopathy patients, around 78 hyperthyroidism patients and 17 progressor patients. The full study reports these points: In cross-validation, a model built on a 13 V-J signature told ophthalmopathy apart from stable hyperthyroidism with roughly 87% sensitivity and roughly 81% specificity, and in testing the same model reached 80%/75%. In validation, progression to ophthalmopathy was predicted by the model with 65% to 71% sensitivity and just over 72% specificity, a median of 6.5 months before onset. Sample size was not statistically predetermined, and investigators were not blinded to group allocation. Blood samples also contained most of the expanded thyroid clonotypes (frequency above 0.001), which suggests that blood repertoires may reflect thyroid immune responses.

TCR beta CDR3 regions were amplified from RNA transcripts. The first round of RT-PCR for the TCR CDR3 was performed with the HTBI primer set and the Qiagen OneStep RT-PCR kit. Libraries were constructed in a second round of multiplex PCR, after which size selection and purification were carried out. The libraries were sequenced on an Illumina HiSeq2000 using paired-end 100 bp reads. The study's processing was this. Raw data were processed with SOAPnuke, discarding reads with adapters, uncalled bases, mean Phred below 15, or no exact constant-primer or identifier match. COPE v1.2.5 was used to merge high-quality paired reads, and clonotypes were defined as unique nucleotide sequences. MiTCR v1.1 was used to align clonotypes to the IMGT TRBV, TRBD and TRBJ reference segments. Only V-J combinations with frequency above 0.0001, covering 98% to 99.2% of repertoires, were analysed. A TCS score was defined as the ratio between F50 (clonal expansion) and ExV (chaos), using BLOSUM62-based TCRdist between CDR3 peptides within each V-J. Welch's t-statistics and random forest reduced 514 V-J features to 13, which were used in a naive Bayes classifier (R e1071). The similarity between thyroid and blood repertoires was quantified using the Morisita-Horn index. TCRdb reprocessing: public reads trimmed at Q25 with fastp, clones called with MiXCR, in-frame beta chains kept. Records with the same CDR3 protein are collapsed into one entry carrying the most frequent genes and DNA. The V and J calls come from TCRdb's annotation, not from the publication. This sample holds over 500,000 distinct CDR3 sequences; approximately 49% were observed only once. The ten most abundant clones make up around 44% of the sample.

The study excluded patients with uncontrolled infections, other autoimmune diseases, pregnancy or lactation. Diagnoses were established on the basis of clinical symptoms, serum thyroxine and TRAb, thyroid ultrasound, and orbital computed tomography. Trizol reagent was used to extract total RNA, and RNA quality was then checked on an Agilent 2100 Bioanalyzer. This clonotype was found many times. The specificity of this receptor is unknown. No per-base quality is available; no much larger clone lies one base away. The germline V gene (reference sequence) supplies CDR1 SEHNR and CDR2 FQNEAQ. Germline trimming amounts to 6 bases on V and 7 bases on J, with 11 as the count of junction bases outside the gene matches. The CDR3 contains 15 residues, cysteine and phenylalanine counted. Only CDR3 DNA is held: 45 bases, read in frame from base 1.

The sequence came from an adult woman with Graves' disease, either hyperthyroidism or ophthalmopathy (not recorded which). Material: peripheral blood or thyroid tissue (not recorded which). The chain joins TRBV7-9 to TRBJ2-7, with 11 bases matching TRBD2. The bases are TGTGCCAGCAGTCCTCTAGCGGGAGGACCCTCGGAGCAGTACTTC. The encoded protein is CASSPLAGGPSEQYF.